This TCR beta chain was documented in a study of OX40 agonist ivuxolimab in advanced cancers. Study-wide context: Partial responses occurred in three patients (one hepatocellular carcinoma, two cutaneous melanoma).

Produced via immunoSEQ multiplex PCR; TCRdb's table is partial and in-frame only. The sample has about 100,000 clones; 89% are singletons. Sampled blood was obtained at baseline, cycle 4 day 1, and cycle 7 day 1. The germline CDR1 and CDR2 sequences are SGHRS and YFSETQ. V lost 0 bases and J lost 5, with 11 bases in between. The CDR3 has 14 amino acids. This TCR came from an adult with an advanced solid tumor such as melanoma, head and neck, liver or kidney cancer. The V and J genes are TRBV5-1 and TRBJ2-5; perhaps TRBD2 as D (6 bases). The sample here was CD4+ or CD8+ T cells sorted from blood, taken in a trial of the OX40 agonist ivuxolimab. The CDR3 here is CASSLDGGRETQYF. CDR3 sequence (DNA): TGCGCCAGCAGCTTGGATGGAGGGAGGGAGACCCAGTACTTC.